A selection of T cell receptor beta chains follows, all from one sample in a study of blood T cell repertoires in COVID-19. Some clones are missing from TCRdb's copy, which holds only in-frame ones; the method was immunoSEQ multiplex PCR. The sample includes some 200,000 clones, 80% to 90% of them seen just once. The specimen sequenced was PBMCs or T cells enriched from blood (not recorded which). The receptors shown here come from a woman aged 18 to 35 in a cohort exposed to, infected with or recovered from COVID-19 (not recorded which). The CDR3 runs from the conserved cysteine through the conserved F or W. Each record gives: CDR3 protein, CDR3 DNA, J gene, CDR3 length, V gene, D gene, clone size. A D gene is named only where the DNA matches it firmly. Not all rows give a size; the values are once, few, many and, for expanded clones, a class.

cdr3_aa: CASSVYISNQPQHF; cdr3_nt: TGTGCCAGCAGTGTGTATATTAGCAATCAGCCCCAGCATTTT; j_call: TRBJ1-5; cdr3_length: 14; v_call: TRBV2; d_call: .; clone_size: .
cdr3_aa: CASQAFTGATYEQYF; cdr3_nt: TGTGCCAGTCAAGCTTTTACAGGGGCGACCTACGAGCAGTACTTC; j_call: TRBJ2-7; cdr3_length: 15; v_call: TRBV28; d_call: TRBD1; clone_size: .
cdr3_aa: CAWDRTDSNQPQHF; cdr3_nt: TGTGCCTGGGATAGGACAGATAGCAATCAGCCCCAGCATTTT; j_call: TRBJ1-5; cdr3_length: 14; v_call: TRBV30; d_call: .; clone_size: .
cdr3_aa: CASSPIGGSPSGELFF; cdr3_nt: TGTGCCAGCAGTCCGATAGGCGGGAGTCCTTCCGGGGAGCTGTTTTTT; j_call: TRBJ2-2; cdr3_length: 16; v_call: TRBV5-6; d_call: TRBD2; clone_size: .
cdr3_aa: CASSRQDNEQFF; cdr3_nt: TGTGCCAGCAGTCGACAGGACAATGAGCAGTTCTTC; j_call: TRBJ2-1; cdr3_length: 12; v_call: TRBV12-3/TRBV12-4; d_call: .; clone_size: .
cdr3_aa: CASSSSGSHTGELFF; cdr3_nt: TGTGCCAGCAGCTCGAGCGGGAGTCACACCGGGGAGCTGTTTTTT; j_call: TRBJ2-2; cdr3_length: 15; v_call: TRBV7-9; d_call: TRBD2; clone_size: once
cdr3_aa: CASSPDGRGRETQYF; cdr3_nt: TGTGCCAGCAGCCCGGATGGGCGGGGTAGGGAGACCCAGTACTTC; j_call: TRBJ2-5; cdr3_length: 15; v_call: TRBV3-1/TRBV3-2; d_call: .; clone_size: .
cdr3_aa: CASSETGVSTDTQYF; cdr3_nt: TGTGCCAGCAGCGAGACAGGGGTGAGCACAGATACGCAGTATTTT; j_call: TRBJ2-3; cdr3_length: 15; v_call: TRBV9; d_call: TRBD1; clone_size: .
cdr3_aa: CASSLIQGDTEAFF; cdr3_nt: TGCGCCAGCAGCTTGATACAGGGGGACACTGAAGCTTTCTTT; j_call: TRBJ1-1; cdr3_length: 14; v_call: TRBV5-1; d_call: TRBD1; clone_size: .
cdr3_aa: CASSQAGTSGGADTQYF; cdr3_nt: TGCGCCAGCAGCCAAGCTGGGACTAGCGGGGGAGCAGATACGCAGTATTTT; j_call: TRBJ2-3; cdr3_length: 17; v_call: TRBV5-1; d_call: TRBD2; clone_size: few
cdr3_aa: CASSHGTGNQPQHF; cdr3_nt: TGCGCCAGCAGCCACGGGACAGGGAATCAGCCCCAGCATTTT; j_call: TRBJ1-5; cdr3_length: 14; v_call: TRBV5-1; d_call: TRBD1; clone_size: .
cdr3_aa: CASSVVAGGLNEQFF; cdr3_nt: TGTGCCAGCAGCGTCGTCGCGGGGGGTCTGAATGAGCAGTTCTTC; j_call: TRBJ2-1; cdr3_length: 15; v_call: TRBV9; d_call: TRBD2; clone_size: .
cdr3_aa: CASSDSTGGYNEQFF; cdr3_nt: TGTGCCAGCAGTGACTCGACAGGGGGCTACAATGAGCAGTTCTTC; j_call: TRBJ2-1; cdr3_length: 15; v_call: TRBV6-4; d_call: TRBD1; clone_size: .
cdr3_aa: CAWKRGRGADTQYF; cdr3_nt: TGTGCCTGGAAGAGAGGCAGGGGGGCAGATACGCAGTATTTT; j_call: TRBJ2-3; cdr3_length: 14; v_call: TRBV30; d_call: .; clone_size: .
cdr3_aa: CASSVQTGNYGYTF; cdr3_nt: TGTGCCAGCAGCGTCCAAACAGGGAACTATGGCTACACCTTC; j_call: TRBJ1-2; cdr3_length: 14; v_call: TRBV9; d_call: .; clone_size: once
cdr3_aa: CASSSTPWDNTF; cdr3_nt: TGTGCCAGCAGTTCTACTCCCTGGGACAACACCTTC; j_call: TRBJ1-2; cdr3_length: 12; v_call: TRBV12-3/TRBV12-4; d_call: .; clone_size: few
cdr3_aa: CASSDDRGTDTQYF; cdr3_nt: TGCGCCAGCAGCGACGACAGGGGCACAGATACGCAGTATTTT; j_call: TRBJ2-3; cdr3_length: 14; v_call: TRBV5-1; d_call: TRBD1; clone_size: .
cdr3_aa: CASSLVGLDEYF; cdr3_nt: TGTGCCAGCAGCTTAGTGGGGCTAGACGAGTACTTC; j_call: TRBJ2-5; cdr3_length: 12; v_call: TRBV7-9; d_call: .; clone_size: .
cdr3_aa: CASKWGLAGVVDTGELFF; cdr3_nt: TGTGCCAGCAAATGGGGACTAGCGGGAGTTGTGGACACCGGGGAGCTGTTTTTT; j_call: TRBJ2-2; cdr3_length: 18; v_call: TRBV28; d_call: TRBD2; clone_size: few
cdr3_aa: CASSPTGTREKLFF; cdr3_nt: TGTGCCAGCAGCCCGACAGGGACCCGAGAAAAACTGTTTTTT; j_call: TRBJ1-4; cdr3_length: 14; v_call: TRBV28; d_call: TRBD1; clone_size: .
cdr3_aa: CASSQERRGYTF; cdr3_nt: TGTGCCAGCAGCCAAGAACGGCGGGGCTACACCTTC; j_call: TRBJ1-2; cdr3_length: 12; v_call: TRBV3-1/TRBV3-2; d_call: .; clone_size: .
cdr3_aa: CASSESKGTGDYEQYF; cdr3_nt: TGCGCCAGCAGTGAGTCGAAGGGGACAGGTGATTACGAGCAGTACTTC; j_call: TRBJ2-7; cdr3_length: 16; v_call: TRBV10-1; d_call: TRBD1; clone_size: .
cdr3_aa: CASSPRQGMGYTF; cdr3_nt: TGTGCCAGCAGCCCCCGACAGGGAATGGGCTACACCTTC; j_call: TRBJ1-2; cdr3_length: 13; v_call: TRBV11-3; d_call: TRBD1; clone_size: .
cdr3_aa: CASSPSDRGAFGYTF; cdr3_nt: TGTGCCAGCAGCCCCTCGGACAGGGGCGCCTTTGGCTACACCTTC; j_call: TRBJ1-2; cdr3_length: 15; v_call: TRBV3-1/TRBV3-2; d_call: TRBD1; clone_size: .
cdr3_aa: CASSLLGQGSSNEKLFF; cdr3_nt: TGTGCCAGCAGTTTATTGGGACAGGGGTCATCTAATGAAAAACTGTTTTTT; j_call: TRBJ1-4; cdr3_length: 17; v_call: TRBV27; d_call: TRBD1; clone_size: .
cdr3_aa: CASSIVPAYEQYF; cdr3_nt: TGTGCCAGCAGTATCGTCCCAGCCTACGAGCAGTACTTC; j_call: TRBJ2-7; cdr3_length: 13; v_call: TRBV2; d_call: .; clone_size: .
cdr3_aa: CSASREETQYF; cdr3_nt: TGCAGTGCTAGTCGGGAAGAGACCCAGTACTTC; j_call: TRBJ2-5; cdr3_length: 11; v_call: TRBV20-1; d_call: .; clone_size: once
cdr3_aa: CTAGLDLSTEAFF; cdr3_nt: TGTACGGCGGGGCTGGATCTGAGCACTGAAGCTTTCTTT; j_call: TRBJ1-1; cdr3_length: 13; v_call: TRBV6-5; d_call: .; clone_size: .
cdr3_aa: CASSSPGTGFNQPQHF; cdr3_nt: TGTGCCAGCAGTTCCCCCGGGACAGGGTTTAATCAGCCCCAGCATTTT; j_call: TRBJ1-5; cdr3_length: 16; v_call: TRBV28; d_call: TRBD1; clone_size: few
cdr3_aa: CASTHAGPQHF; cdr3_nt: TGTGCCAGCACCCATGCGGGGCCCCAGCATTTT; j_call: TRBJ1-5; cdr3_length: 11; v_call: TRBV12-3/TRBV12-4; d_call: .; clone_size: once
cdr3_aa: CASSSGQANTGELFF; cdr3_nt: TGTGCCAGCAGCTCGGGACAGGCCAACACCGGGGAGCTGTTTTTT; j_call: TRBJ2-2; cdr3_length: 15; v_call: TRBV11-1; d_call: TRBD1; clone_size: once